These 30 T cell receptor beta chains originate from one sample sequenced in a study of T cell repertoires in cytomegalovirus infection. Using its own MiXCR run on the reads, TCRdb lists one record per CDR3 protein. The repertoire holds 310,000 or so distinct CDR3 sequences, 9.6% seen once, with approximately 2.3% in the top ten. Material for sequencing was PBMCs. The receptors were sampled from a human donor in good health (CMV status not recorded). Some clones in this sample may be carry-over from other donors' samples.

The chain uses TRBV5-5 and TRBJ2-5; either TRBD1 or TRBD2 may supply D (5 bases each). The CDR3 is 17 amino acids. Germline values: CDR1 SGHKS, CDR2 YYEKEE (reference sequence). The V and J ends lost 0 bases and 2 bases respectively, with 17 bases between them. CDR3 coding DNA: TGTGCCAGCAGCTTGGATTGGTCAGGGAGAGGGCAAGAGACCCAGTACTTC. Translated: CASSLDWSGRGQETQYF. Together with reference TRBV5-5 and TRBJ2-5, the CDR3 gives the full variable domain: DAGVTQSPTHLIKTRGQQVTLRCSPISGHKSVSWYQQVLGQGPQFIFQYYEKEERGRGNFPDRFSARQFPNYSSELNVNALLLGDSALYLCASSLDWSGRGQETQYFGPGTRLLVL.

This clonotype has a count of ten or more. The V gene is TRBV7-2, the J gene TRBJ2-1; perhaps TRBD2 as D (5 bases). Germline V gives CDR1 SGHTA, CDR2 FQGNSA. V lost 5 bases and J lost 9, with 14 bases in between. This CDR3 has 13 residues. The CDR3 bases are TGTGCCAGCAGCCCCATCGTTCGGGGTGAGCAGTTCTTC. Protein sequence: CASSPIVRGEQFF.

The V gene is TRBV4-2, the J gene TRBJ1-6; unclear D gene. V lost 2 bases and J 5 bases, leaving 19 bases between the germline ends. CDR1 LGHNA and CDR2 YNFKEQ come from the germline V gene. The CDR3 sequence is 18 residues long. The CDR3 bases are TGTGCCAGCAGCCAAACCCCTTGGGGAGGCTTTAATAATTCACCCCTCCACTTT. Protein product: CASSQTPWGGFNNSPLHF.

This clonotype has ten or more counts. This chain links TRBV19 with TRBJ1-6; TRBD1 is a possible D gene (5 bases). V shed 4 bases and J shed 10 bases, with 8 bases lying between them. Germline-derived CDR1 and CDR2 are LNHDA and SQIVND (reference sequence). The CDR3 extends over 12 amino acids. CDR3 DNA: TGTGCCAGTAGTAGGGGGGGATCACCCCTCCACTTT. Protein: CASSRGGSPLHF.

This clonotype has at least ten counts. One junction end does not reproduce the germline sequence, and a read error may be involved. The CDR3 loop is CASSPTSGGAQETQYF. The CDR3 DNA is TGTGCTAGCAGCCCGACTAGCGGGGGGGCCCAAGAGACCCAGTACTTC. The gene calls are TRBV7-7 and TRBJ2-5, with 14 bases matching TRBD2. The length of the CDR3 is 16 residues. Per germline, CDR1 SSHAT and CDR2 FNYEAQ (reference sequence).

This clonotype appeared many times. This sequence joins TRBV6-5 and TRBJ2-7; 7 bases agree with TRBD1. V lost 7 bases to trimming and J lost 1 base; unmatched junction nucleotides: 7. CDR1 is MNHEY and CDR2 is SVGAGI in the germline V gene. The CDR3 has 14 residues. The CDR3 region has the DNA TGTGCCAGCACCGACCGGGACAGTTCCTACGAGCAGTACTTC. Its protein is CASTDRDSSYEQYF.

This clonotype came up many times. The chain couples TRBV6-5 to TRBJ1-2; D is ambiguous. The germline V and J ends were trimmed by 6 bases and 4 bases, with 12 bases remaining between them. CDR1 is MNHEY and CDR2 is SVGAGI in the germline V gene. CDR3 length equals 13 residues. CDR3 nucleotides: TGTGCCAGCAGCGCCCAGGATCCCTATGGCTACACCTTC. It specifies CASSAQDPYGYTF.

Ten or more counts support this clonotype. The rearrangement uses TRBV20-1 and TRBJ2-3, with 10 bases lining up with TRBD2. Germline loops: CDR1 DFQATT, CDR2 SNEGSKA (reference sequence). The length of the CDR3 is 15 residues. V gave up 1 base and J gave up 5 bases; unmatched junction bases: 6. In DNA form, the CDR3 reads TGCAGTGCTAGAGCCATGGCTAGCGGGGGAGATACGCAGTATTTT. Translating gives CSARAMASGGDTQYF.

V and J are TRBV20-1 and TRBJ1-4; D gene ambiguous. The CDR3 loop spans 12 amino acids. V was cut by 6 bases and J by 5 bases, with 10 bases left in between. The germline gives CDR1 DFQATT, CDR2 SNEGSKA (reference sequence). The CDR3 DNA follows: TGCAGTGCGTCACAGAGGAATGAAAAACTGTTTTTT. As protein: CSASQRNEKLFF.

The rearrangement joins TRBV28 to TRBJ2-1, with D perhaps assigned TRBD1 or TRBD2 (5 bases each). The CDR3 contains 15 residues. V gave up 3 bases and J gave up 7 bases, with 16 bases separating them. Germline assignment: CDR1 MDHEN and CDR2 SYDVKM. CDR3 in DNA: TGTGCCAGCAGTTTCCGGGGAGTCTCAGGGAATGAGCAGTTCTTC. Translated: CASSFRGVSGNEQFF.

This clonotype was picked up many times. V and J are TRBV7-2 and TRBJ2-1; D remains unclear. The V end lost 4 bases, the J end lost 2 bases, and 9 bases lay between the germline ends. Germline V gene lookup returns CDR1 SGHTA and CDR2 FQGNSA. This CDR3 is built from 14 residues. This CDR3 reads CASSSPNPYNEQFF. In DNA, the CDR3 is TGTGCCAGCAGCTCTCCAAATCCCTACAATGAGCAGTTCTTC.

The V and J genes are TRBV5-6 and TRBJ2-5; the D gene is possibly TRBD2 (6 bases). Germline-derived CDR1 and CDR2 are SGHDT and YYEEEE. Trimming removed 6 bases from V and 5 bases from J, with 14 bases in between. The CDR3 runs to 13 residues. DNA for the CDR3: TGTGCCAGCACCTCGGGGGTGCGGGAGACCCAGTACTTC. Its translation is CASTSGVRETQYF. Filled out from reference TRBV5-6 and TRBJ2-5, the complete variable domain reads DAGVTQSPTHLIKTRGQQVTLRCSPKSGHDTVSWYQQALGQGPQFIFQYYEEEERQRGNFPDRFSGHQFPNYSSELNVNALLLGDSALYLCASTSGVRETQYFGPGTRLLVL.

The rearrangement joins TRBV29-1 to TRBJ2-5; D is possibly TRBD1 (6 bases). V shed 6 bases and J shed 4 bases, with 12 bases lying between them. Germline lookup yields CDR1 SQVTM and CDR2 ANQGSEA. The CDR3 runs 12 residues. CDR3: CSVSQGTETQYF. The CDR3, as DNA: TGCAGCGTCTCACAGGGTACAGAGACCCAGTACTTC.

This clonotype was seen ten or more times. The V gene is TRBV4-3, the J gene TRBJ2-1, with 8 bases lining up with TRBD1. The CDR3 has 13 residues. V lost 2 bases, J lost 7 bases, and 1 base stayed unmatched. The germline V gene encodes CDR1 LGHNA and CDR2 YSLEER. The CDR3 DNA is TGCGCCAGCAGCCAATACAGGGGGAATGAGCAGTTCTTC. Translated: CASSQYRGNEQFF.

This clonotype was observed at least ten times. J is TRBJ2-5 and V is TRBV7-3; D is unresolved. The length of the CDR3 is 13 residues. CDR1 is SGHTA and CDR2 is FQGTGA in the germline V gene. The V and J ends lost 1 base and 7 bases respectively, with 10 bases between them. The CDR3 is CASSLNYPGTQYF. The CDR3 DNA reads TGTGCCAGCAGCTTAAATTACCCCGGGACCCAGTACTTC.

This clonotype was counted many times. The genes are TRBV7-2 and TRBJ2-7; possibly TRBD1 for D (5 bases). The length of the CDR3 is 15 residues. Trimming took off 5 bases at V and 2 bases at J, with 16 bases between the two ends. Per the germline V gene, CDR1 is SGHTA and CDR2 is FQGNSA. The CDR3: CASSPSAGRPYEQYF. The CDR3 nucleotides are TGTGCCAGCAGCCCCTCGGCAGGGCGTCCCTACGAGCAGTACTTC.

This rearrangement joins TRBV6-2 or TRBV6-3 to TRBJ2-1, with D possibly TRBD1 on 5 matching bases. Germline V gene lookup returns CDR1 MNHEY and CDR2 SVGEGT. The germline V and J ends were trimmed by 2 bases and 5 bases, with 13 bases remaining between them. The CDR3 is made up of 15 amino acids. CDR3 coding DNA: TGTGCCAGCAGTTACAAGGGGCTGAAGAACAATGAGCAGTTCTTC. The encoded protein is CASSYKGLKNNEQFF.

This clonotype was observed many times. The V gene is TRBV7-9, the J gene TRBJ1-2, with 7 bases matching TRBD1. Germline values: CDR1 SEHNR, CDR2 FQNEAQ (reference sequence). The CDR3 runs 15 residues. With 4 bases clipped from V and 3 bases from J, the junction kept 8 bases outside the gene matches. Here the CDR3 DNA reads TGTGCCAGCAGCTCCCGGACAGGCGGGGACTATGGCTACACCTTC. Translation: CASSSRTGGDYGYTF.

The sample holds a few counts of this clonotype. This chain joins TRBV20-1 and TRBJ2-1; 12 bases are shared with TRBD2. CDR3 length: 15 residues. Germline loops: CDR1 DFQATT, CDR2 SNEGSKA (reference sequence). Losses at the gene ends were 5 bases for V and 5 bases for J; bases not matched to a gene: 7. Written as DNA, the CDR3 is TGCAGTGCTCCCCGGACTAGCGGGGCCAACAATGAGCAGTTCTTC. Its protein is CSAPRTSGANNEQFF.

This clonotype was recorded many times. J is TRBJ1-2 and V is TRBV29-1, with 8 bases matching TRBD1. Per germline, CDR1 SQVTM and CDR2 ANQGSEA. V lost 3 bases to trimming and J lost 3 bases; unmatched junction nucleotides: 6. The CDR3 is 14 residues long. The CDR3 DNA sequence: TGCAGCGTTGAGAAACAGGGGGGGGACTATGGCTACACCTTC. Protein: CSVEKQGGDYGYTF. The whole variable domain, filled in from reference TRBV29-1 and TRBJ1-2, reads SAVISQKPSRDICQRGTSLTIQCQVDSQVTMMFWYRQQPGQSLTLIATANQGSEATYESGFVIDKFPISRPNLTFSTLTVSNMSPEDSSIYLCSVEKQGGDYGYTFGSGTRLTVV.

Ten or more counts support this clonotype. V and J are TRBV7-2 and TRBJ2-5; D is perhaps TRBD1 (5 bases). The V gene's germline CDR1 is SGHTA and CDR2 FQGNSA. Trimming left V 2 bases short and J 2 bases short, with 9 bases between. The CDR3 covers 14 residues. The CDR3 sequence: CASSLYAGQETQYF. CDR3 nucleotides: TGTGCCAGCAGCTTATACGCAGGGCAAGAGACCCAGTACTTC.

This clonotype was counted many times. The chain couples TRBV24-1 to TRBJ2-2; TRBD1 or TRBD2 may be the D gene (5 bases each). CDR1 is KGHDR and CDR2 is SFDVKD in the germline V gene. CDR3 size: 16 residues. The ends were cut back, 4 bases at V and 0 bases at J, with 11 bases in the middle. The CDR3 nucleotides read TGTGCCACCAGTGAAGCCGGGACGTCGAACACCGGGGAGCTGTTTTTT. As protein: CATSEAGTSNTGELFF.

This clonotype was seen many times. The CDR3 protein is CASSPPSNQPQHF. In DNA form, the CDR3 reads TGTGCCAGCTCACCACCTAGCAATCAGCCCCAGCATTTT. This chain links TRBV18 with TRBJ1-5; no clear D gene. This CDR3 has 13 amino acids. CDR1 is KGHSH, CDR2 LQKENI, per germline. Deletions cut 0 bases from V and 0 bases from J, with 0 bases between.

V is TRBV9 and J is TRBJ2-3; the match to TRBD2 covers 12 bases. J gave up 4 bases and V 3 bases, and 6 bases lay outside the gene matches. The CDR3 covers 16 residues. Germline V gene data show CDR1 as SGDLS and CDR2 as YYNGEE. The CDR3 DNA sequence: TGTGCCAGCAGCGCAACGACTAGCGGGGGATCAGATACGCAGTATTTT. Protein product: CASSATTSGGSDTQYF.

The chain couples TRBV12-3 or TRBV12-4 to TRBJ2-7; D possibly corresponds to TRBD2 (6 bases). This CDR3 has 16 amino acids. The V end lost 6 bases, the J end lost 1 base, and 19 bases lay between the germline ends. CDR3 nucleotide sequence: TGTGCCAGCAGCCCTCTGGGGCGGGGTAGGTCCTACGAGCAGTACTTC. Its protein product is CASSPLGRGRSYEQYF.

The V gene is TRBV2, the J gene TRBJ1-1; D unclear. This CDR3 has 11 residues. Germline V gene sequence: CDR1 SNHLY, CDR2 FYNNEI. The V end was cut by 9 bases, the J end by 5 bases, with 10 bases between. Written as DNA, the CDR3 is TGTGCCAGTTCCCAACAGACTGAAGCTTTCTTT. Its protein is CASSQQTEAFF. The whole variable domain, filled in from reference TRBV2 and TRBJ1-1, reads EPEVTQTPSHQVTQMGQEVILRCVPISNHLYFYWYRQILGQKVEFLVSFYNNEISEKSEIFDDQFSVERPDGSNFTLKIRSTKLEDSAMYFCASSQQTEAFFGQGTRLTVV.

The table lists this clonotype with many counts. The rearrangement joins TRBV14 to TRBJ1-4, with unresolved D. The CDR3 loop spans 13 amino acids. Trimming stripped 2 bases from V and 11 bases from J, with 12 bases between. Germline V gene data show CDR1 as SGHDN and CDR2 as FVKESK. The CDR3 is CASSQHLSGKLFF. The CDR3 DNA reads TGTGCCAGCAGCCAACACCTTTCGGGGAAACTGTTTTTT. The variable domain in full, completed from reference TRBV14 and TRBJ1-4, reads EAGVTQFPSHSVIEKGQTVTLRCDPISGHDNLYWYRRVMGKEIKFLLHFVKESKQDESGMPNNRFLAERTGGTYSTLKVQPAELEDSGVYFCASSQHLSGKLFFGSGTQLSVL.

This clonotype occurred many times. The chain recombines TRBV2 with TRBJ2-5; tentative D call: TRBD2 (6 bases). The CDR3 is 13 residues long. Germline-derived CDR1 and CDR2 are SNHLY and FYNNEI. Trimming removed 10 bases at V and 5 bases at J, with 17 bases between. For the CDR3, the DNA is TGTGCCATTCCCGGGACTGCGACGGAGACCCAGTACTTC. Protein product: CAIPGTATETQYF. The whole variable domain, remainder taken from reference TRBV2 and TRBJ2-5, is EPEVTQTPSHQVTQMGQEVILRCVPISNHLYFYWYRQILGQKVEFLVSFYNNEISEKSEIFDDQFSVERPDGSNFTLKIRSTKLEDSAMYFCAIPGTATETQYFGPGTRLLVL.

The table lists this clonotype with many counts. This rearrangement joins TRBV29-1 to TRBJ1-1, with TRBD1 matching over 10 bases. Germline CDR1 is SQVTM and CDR2 is ANQGSEA. This CDR3 is 12 amino acids long. Trimming removed 8 bases from V and 6 bases from J; junction bases left unmatched: 6. The CDR3 region is CSFRDRGSEAFF. The DNA of the CDR3 is TGCAGCTTCCGGGACAGGGGTTCTGAAGCTTTCTTT.

Ten or more counts support this clonotype. The chain uses TRBV27 and TRBJ1-6, with 10 bases fitting TRBD1. This CDR3 contains 15 residues. Per the germline V gene, CDR1 is MNHEY and CDR2 is SMNVEV (reference sequence). Trimming took 5 bases from V and 10 from J; bases not matched to a gene: 8. The CDR3 DNA is TGTGCCAGCAGTCCGACAGGGGGCGTGAAGTCACCCCTCCACTTT. This sequence encodes CASSPTGGVKSPLHF.